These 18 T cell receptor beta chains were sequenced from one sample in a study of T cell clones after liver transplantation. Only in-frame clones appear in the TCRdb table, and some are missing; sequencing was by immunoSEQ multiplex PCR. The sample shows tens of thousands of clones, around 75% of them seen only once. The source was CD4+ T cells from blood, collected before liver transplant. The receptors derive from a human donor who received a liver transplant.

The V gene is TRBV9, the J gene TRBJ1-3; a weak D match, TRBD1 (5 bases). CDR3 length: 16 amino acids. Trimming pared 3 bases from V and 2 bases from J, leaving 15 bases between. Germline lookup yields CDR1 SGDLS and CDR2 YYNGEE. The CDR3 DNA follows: TGTGCCAGCAGCGGTGCAGGGCTCTTTGCTGGAAACACCATATATTTT. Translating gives CASSGAGLFAGNTIYF.

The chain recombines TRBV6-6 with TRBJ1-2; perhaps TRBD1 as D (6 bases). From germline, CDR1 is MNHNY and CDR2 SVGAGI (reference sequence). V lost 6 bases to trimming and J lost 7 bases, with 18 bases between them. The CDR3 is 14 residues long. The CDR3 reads CASSPPGQGFGYTF. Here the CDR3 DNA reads TGTGCCAGCAGCCCTCCGGGACAAGGGTTTGGCTACACCTTC.

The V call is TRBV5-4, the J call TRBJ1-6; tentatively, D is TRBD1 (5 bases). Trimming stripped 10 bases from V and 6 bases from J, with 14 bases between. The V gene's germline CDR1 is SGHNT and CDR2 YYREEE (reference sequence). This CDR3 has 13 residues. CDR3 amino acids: CASKGPFNSPLHF. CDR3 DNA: TGTGCCTCCAAGGGGCCTTTTAATTCACCCCTCCACTTT.

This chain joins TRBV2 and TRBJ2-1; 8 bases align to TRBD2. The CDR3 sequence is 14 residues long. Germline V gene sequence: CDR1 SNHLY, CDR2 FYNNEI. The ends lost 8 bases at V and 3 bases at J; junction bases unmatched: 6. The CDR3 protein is CASGLSGNYNEQFF. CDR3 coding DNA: TGTGCCAGCGGCCTTAGCGGGAACTACAATGAGCAGTTCTTC.

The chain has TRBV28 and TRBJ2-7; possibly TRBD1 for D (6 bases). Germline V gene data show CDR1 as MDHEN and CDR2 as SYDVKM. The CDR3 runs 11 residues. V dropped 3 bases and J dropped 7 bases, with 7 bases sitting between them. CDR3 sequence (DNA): TGTGCCAGCAGTTTCAGGGGTGAGCAGTACTTC. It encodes CASSFRGEQYF.

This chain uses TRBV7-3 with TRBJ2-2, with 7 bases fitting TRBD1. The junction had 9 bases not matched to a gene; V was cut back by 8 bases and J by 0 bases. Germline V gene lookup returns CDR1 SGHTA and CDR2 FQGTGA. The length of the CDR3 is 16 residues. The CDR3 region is CASGQALSPNTGELFF. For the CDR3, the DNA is TGTGCCAGCGGACAGGCTCTATCGCCGAACACCGGGGAGCTGTTTTTT.

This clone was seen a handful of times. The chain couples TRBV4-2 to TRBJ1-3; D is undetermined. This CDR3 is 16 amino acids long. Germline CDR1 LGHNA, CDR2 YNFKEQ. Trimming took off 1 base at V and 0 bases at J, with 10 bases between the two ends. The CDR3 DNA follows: TGTGCCAGCAGCCAAGTTGAGTCACTCTCTGGAAACACCATATATTTT. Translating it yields CASSQVESLSGNTIYF.

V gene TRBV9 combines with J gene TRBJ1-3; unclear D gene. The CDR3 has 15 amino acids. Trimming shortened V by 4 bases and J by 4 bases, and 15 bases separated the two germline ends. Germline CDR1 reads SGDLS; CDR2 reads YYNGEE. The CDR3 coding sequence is TGTGCCAGCAGCCGGGTGGCGACTTCGGGAAACACCATATATTTT. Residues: CASSRVATSGNTIYF.

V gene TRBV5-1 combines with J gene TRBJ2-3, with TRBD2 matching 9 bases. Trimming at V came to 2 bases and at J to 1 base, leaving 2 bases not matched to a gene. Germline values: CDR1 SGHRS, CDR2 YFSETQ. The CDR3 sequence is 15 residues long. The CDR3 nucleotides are TGCGCCAGCAGCTTCGGCGGGGGGGGCACAGATACGCAGTATTTT. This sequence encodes CASSFGGGGTDTQYF.

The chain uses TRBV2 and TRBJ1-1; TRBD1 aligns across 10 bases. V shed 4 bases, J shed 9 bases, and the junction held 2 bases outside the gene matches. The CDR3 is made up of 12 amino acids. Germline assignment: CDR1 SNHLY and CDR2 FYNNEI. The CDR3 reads CASSVDRGKAFF. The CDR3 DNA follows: TGTGCCAGCAGTGTGGACAGGGGGAAAGCTTTCTTT.

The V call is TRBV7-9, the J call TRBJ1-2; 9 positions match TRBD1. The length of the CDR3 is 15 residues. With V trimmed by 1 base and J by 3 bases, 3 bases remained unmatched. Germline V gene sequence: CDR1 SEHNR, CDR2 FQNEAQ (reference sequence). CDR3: CASSLGTGEDYGYTF. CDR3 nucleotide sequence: TGTGCCAGCAGCTTAGGGACAGGGGAGGACTATGGCTACACCTTC. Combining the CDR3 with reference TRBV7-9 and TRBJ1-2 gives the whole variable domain DTGVSQNPRHKITKRGQNVTFRCDPISEHNRLYWYRQTLGQGPEFLTYFQNEAQLEKSRLLSDRFSAERPKGSFSTLEIQRTEQGDSAMYLCASSLGTGEDYGYTFGSGTRLTVV.

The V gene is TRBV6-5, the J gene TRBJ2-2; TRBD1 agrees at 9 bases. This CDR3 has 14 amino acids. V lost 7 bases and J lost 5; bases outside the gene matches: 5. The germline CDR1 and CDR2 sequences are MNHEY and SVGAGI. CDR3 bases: TGTGCCAGCACTAGGACAGGGGTTACCGGGGAGCTGTTTTTT. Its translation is CASTRTGVTGELFF.

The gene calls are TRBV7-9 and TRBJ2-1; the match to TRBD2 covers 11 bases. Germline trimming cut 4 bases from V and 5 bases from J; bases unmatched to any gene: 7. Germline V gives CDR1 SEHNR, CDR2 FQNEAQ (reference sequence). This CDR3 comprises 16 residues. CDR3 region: CASSSNVLAGDNEQFF. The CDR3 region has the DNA TGTGCCAGCAGCTCCAATGTACTAGCGGGGGACAATGAGCAGTTCTTC.

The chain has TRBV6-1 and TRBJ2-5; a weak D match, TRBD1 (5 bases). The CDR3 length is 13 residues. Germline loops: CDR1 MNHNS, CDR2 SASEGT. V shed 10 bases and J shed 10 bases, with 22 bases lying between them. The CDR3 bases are TGTGCCACCACCTTGGAATTGGCCAGGGACCAGTACTTC. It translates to CATTLELARDQYF.

As DNA, the CDR3 is TGTGCCAGCAGTGAAGCCGGACTCAAGGCGGCGCAGTATTTT. Translation: CASSEAGLKAAQYF. The chain is built from TRBV2 and TRBJ2-3, with D tentatively TRBD2 (5 bases). Germline V gene lookup returns CDR1 SNHLY and CDR2 FYNNEI. Between the trimmed V and J ends, which lost 0 bases and 10 bases, there was a span of 14 bases. This CDR3 comprises 14 residues. Supplemented by reference TRBV2 and TRBJ2-3, the full variable domain reads EPEVTQTPSHQVTQMGQEVILRCVPISNHLYFYWYRQILGQKVEFLVSFYNNEISEKSEIFDDQFSVERPDGSNFTLKIRSTKLEDSAMYFCASSEAGLKAAQYFGPGTRLTVL.

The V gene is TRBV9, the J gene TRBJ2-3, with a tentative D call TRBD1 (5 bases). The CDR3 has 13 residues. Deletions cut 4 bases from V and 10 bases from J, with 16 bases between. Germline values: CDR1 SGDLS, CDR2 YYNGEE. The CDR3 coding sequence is TGTGCCAGCAGCCCCTACAGGACAATTTCGCAGTATTTT. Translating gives CASSPYRTISQYF.

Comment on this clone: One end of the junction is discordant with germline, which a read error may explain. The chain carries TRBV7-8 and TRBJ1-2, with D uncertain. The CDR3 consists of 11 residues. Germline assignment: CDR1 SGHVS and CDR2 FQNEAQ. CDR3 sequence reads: CASSLGRLAHF. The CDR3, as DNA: TGTGCCAGCAGCTTAGGGCGACTGGCACACTTC.

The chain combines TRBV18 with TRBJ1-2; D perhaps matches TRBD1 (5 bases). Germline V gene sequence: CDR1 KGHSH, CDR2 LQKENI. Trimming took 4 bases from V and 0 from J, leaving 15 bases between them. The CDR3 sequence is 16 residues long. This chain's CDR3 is CASSRDGGKANYGYTF. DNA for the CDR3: TGTGCCAGCTCACGAGACGGGGGGAAAGCTAACTATGGCTACACCTTC.